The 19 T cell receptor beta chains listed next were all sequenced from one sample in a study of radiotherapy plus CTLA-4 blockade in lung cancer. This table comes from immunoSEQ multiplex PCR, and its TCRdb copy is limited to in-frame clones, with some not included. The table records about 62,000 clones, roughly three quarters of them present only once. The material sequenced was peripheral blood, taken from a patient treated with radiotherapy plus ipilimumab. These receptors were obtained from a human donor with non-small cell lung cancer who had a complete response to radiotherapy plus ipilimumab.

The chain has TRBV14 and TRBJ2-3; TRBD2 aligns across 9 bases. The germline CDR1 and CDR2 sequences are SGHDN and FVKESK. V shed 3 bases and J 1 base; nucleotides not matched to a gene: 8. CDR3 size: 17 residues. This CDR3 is CASSHRGLALGTDTQYF. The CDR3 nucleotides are TGTGCCAGCAGCCATCGGGGACTAGCTCTGGGCACAGATACGCAGTATTTT.

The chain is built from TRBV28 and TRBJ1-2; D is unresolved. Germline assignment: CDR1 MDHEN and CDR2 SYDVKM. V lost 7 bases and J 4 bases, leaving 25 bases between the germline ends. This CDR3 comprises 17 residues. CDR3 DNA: TGTGCCAGCACTGGAGCAGAGAACCTTTCACGGAGCTATGGCTACACCTTC. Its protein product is CASTGAENLSRSYGYTF.

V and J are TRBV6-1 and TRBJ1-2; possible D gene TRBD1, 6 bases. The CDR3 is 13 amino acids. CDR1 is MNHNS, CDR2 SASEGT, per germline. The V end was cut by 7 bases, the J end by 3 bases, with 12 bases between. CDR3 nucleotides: TGTGCCAGCACTTCAGGACAGCACTATGGCTACACCTTC. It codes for CASTSGQHYGYTF.

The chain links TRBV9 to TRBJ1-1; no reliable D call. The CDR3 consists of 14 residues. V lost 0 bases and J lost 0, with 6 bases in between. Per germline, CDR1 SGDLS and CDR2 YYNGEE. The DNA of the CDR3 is TGTGCCAGCAGCGTAGGTAGCATGAACACTGAAGCTTTCTTT. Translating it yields CASSVGSMNTEAFF.

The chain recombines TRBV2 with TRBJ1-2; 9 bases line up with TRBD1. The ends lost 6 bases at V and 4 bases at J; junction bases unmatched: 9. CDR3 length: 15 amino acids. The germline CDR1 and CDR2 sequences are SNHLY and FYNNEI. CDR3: CASRARTGERYGYTF. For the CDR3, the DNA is TGTGCCAGCAGGGCCAGGACAGGGGAACGCTATGGCTACACCTTC.

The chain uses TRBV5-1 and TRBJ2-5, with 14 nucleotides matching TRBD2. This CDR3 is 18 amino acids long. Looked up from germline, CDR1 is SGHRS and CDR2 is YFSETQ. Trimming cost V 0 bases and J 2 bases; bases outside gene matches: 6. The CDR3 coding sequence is TGCGCCAGCAGCTTGGGGCCCCGGACTAGCGGGGGGCAAGAGACCCAGTACTTC. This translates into CASSLGPRTSGGQETQYF.

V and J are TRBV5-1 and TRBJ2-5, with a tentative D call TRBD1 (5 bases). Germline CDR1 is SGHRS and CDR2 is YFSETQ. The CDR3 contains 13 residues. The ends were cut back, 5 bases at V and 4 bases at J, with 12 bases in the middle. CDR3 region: CASRSGLSETQYF. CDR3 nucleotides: TGCGCCAGCAGATCAGGGTTATCAGAGACCCAGTACTTC.

CDR3: CASSLTGADTQYF. CDR3 nucleotides: TGTGCCAGCAGCTTAACAGGGGCAGATACGCAGTATTTT. The chain joins TRBV7-9 to TRBJ2-3; 7 bases align to TRBD1. The CDR3 extends over 13 amino acids. CDR1 is SEHNR, CDR2 FQNEAQ, per germline (reference sequence). V dropped 2 bases and J dropped 4; count of bases not matched to a gene: 0. The variable domain in full, completed from reference TRBV7-9 and TRBJ2-3, reads DTGVSQNPRHKITKRGQNVTFRCDPISEHNRLYWYRQTLGQGPEFLTYFQNEAQLEKSRLLSDRFSAERPKGSFSTLEIQRTEQGDSAMYLCASSLTGADTQYFGPGTRLTVL.

The CDR3 DNA reads as TGCAGCGTTGAAGGCAGGGGTGACGAAAAACTGTTTTTT. It codes for CSVEGRGDEKLFF. This chain uses TRBV29-1 with TRBJ1-4, with a tentative D call TRBD1 (6 bases). V lost 1 base and J 8 bases, leaving 11 bases between the germline ends. The CDR3 is made up of 13 amino acids. The germline V gene has CDR1 SQVTM and CDR2 ANQGSEA.

The CDR3 here is CASSPGQGEYEQYF. The DNA of the CDR3 is TGTGCCAGCTCACCAGGACAGGGAGAATACGAGCAGTACTTC. The chain is built from TRBV18 and TRBJ2-7; 8 bases align to TRBD1. CDR3 length: 14 amino acids. J was trimmed by 4 bases and V by 2 bases; bases with no gene match: 4. Germline V CDR1 and CDR2: KGHSH, LQKENI.

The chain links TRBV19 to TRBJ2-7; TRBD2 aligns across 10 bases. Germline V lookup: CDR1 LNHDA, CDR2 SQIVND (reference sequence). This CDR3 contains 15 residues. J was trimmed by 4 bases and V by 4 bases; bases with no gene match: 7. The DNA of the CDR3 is TGTGCCAGTAGTACCATAGCGGGAGGACGGTACGAGCAGTACTTC. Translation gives CASSTIAGGRYEQYF.

The CDR3: CASSLQGLNYGYTF. CDR3 DNA: TGTGCCAGCAGTTTACAGGGACTTAACTATGGCTACACCTTC. This rearrangement joins TRBV28 to TRBJ1-2, with D possibly matching TRBD1 (5 bases). The CDR3 covers 14 residues. Trimming took off 2 bases at V and 1 base at J, with 8 bases between the two ends. CDR1 and CDR2 (germline): MDHEN, SYDVKM.

Here the CDR3 DNA reads TGCGCCAGCAGCTTGGGGGAGGGCCGGGAGCTGTTTTTT. It codes for CASSLGEGRELFF. The chain has TRBV5-1 and TRBJ2-2; TRBD2 matches 7 bases. There are 13 residues in the CDR3. Germline V CDR1 and CDR2: SGHRS, YFSETQ. The J segment lost 9 bases and the V segment lost 0 bases, leaving 2 bases of the junction unmatched.

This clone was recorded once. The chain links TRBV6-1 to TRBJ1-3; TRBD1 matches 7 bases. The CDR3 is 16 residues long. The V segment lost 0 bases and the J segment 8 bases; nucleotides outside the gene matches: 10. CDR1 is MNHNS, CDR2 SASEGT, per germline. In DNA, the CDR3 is TGTGCCAGCAGTGAAGCGCTTCTGGGCAGGGGGGACACCATATATTTT. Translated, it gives CASSEALLGRGDTIYF.

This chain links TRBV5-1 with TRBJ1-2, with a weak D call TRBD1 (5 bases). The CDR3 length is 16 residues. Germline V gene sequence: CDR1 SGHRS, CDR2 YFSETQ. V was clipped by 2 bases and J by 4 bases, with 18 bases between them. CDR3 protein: CASSFGFSGGGYGYTF. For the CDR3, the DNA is TGCGCCAGCAGCTTCGGTTTTTCTGGCGGGGGCTATGGCTACACCTTC.

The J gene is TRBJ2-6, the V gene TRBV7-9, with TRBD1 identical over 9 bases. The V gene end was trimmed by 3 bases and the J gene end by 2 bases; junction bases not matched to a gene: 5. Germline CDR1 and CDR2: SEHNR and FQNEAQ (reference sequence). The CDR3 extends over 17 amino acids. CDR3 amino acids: CASSLGQGLAGANVLTF. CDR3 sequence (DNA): TGTGCCAGCAGCTTGGGACAGGGCCTTGCTGGGGCCAACGTCCTGACTTTC. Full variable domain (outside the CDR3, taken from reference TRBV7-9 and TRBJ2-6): DTGVSQNPRHKITKRGQNVTFRCDPISEHNRLYWYRQTLGQGPEFLTYFQNEAQLEKSRLLSDRFSAERPKGSFSTLEIQRTEQGDSAMYLCASSLGQGLAGANVLTFGAGSRLTVL.

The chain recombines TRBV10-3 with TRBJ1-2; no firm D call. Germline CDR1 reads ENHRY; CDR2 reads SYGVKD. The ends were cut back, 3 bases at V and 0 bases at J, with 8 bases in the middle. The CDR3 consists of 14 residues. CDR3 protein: CAISEGSANYGYTF. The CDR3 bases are TGTGCCATCAGTGAAGGAAGCGCTAACTATGGCTACACCTTC.

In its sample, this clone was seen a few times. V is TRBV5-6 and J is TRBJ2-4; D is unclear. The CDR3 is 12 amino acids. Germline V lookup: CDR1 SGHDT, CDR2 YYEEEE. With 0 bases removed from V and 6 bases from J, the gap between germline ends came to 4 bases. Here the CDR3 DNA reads TGTGCCAGCAGCTTGGCCTTAAACATTCAGTACTTC. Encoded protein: CASSLALNIQYF.

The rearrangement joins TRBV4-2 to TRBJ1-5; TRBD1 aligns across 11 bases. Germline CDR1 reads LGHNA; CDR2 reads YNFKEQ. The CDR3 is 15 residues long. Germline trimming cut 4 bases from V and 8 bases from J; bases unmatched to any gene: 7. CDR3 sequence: CASSPGTGGPKPQHF. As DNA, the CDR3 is TGTGCCAGCAGCCCGGGGACAGGGGGTCCAAAGCCCCAGCATTTT.